This is a list of T cell receptor beta chains from one sample in a study of blood T cell repertoires in COVID-19. Some clones are missing from TCRdb's copy, which holds only in-frame ones; the method was immunoSEQ multiplex PCR. Among 200,000 to 250,000 clones listed, more than 80% were seen once. The source material was peripheral blood. The source of these receptors is a woman in her twenties or thirties with COVID-19, enrolled during active disease. CDR3s include the opening cysteine and the closing phenylalanine or tryptophan. The order of the fields is clone size, D gene, J gene, V gene, CDR3 protein, CDR3 DNA. A D gene is named only where the DNA matches it firmly. Not every row has a clone size; where given, it reads once, few, many or a size class.

clone size: NA
D gene: TRBD1
J gene: TRBJ1-1
V gene: TRBV5-8
CDR3 protein: CASSLPGTGFTEAFF
CDR3 DNA: TGTGCCAGCAGCCTCCCCGGGACAGGGTTTACTGAAGCTTTCTTT

clone size: NA
D gene: NA
J gene: TRBJ2-7
V gene: TRBV2
CDR3 protein: CASSADRSSYEQYF
CDR3 DNA: TGTGCCAGCAGTGCTGACAGAAGCTCCTACGAGCAGTACTTC

clone size: NA
D gene: TRBD2
J gene: TRBJ2-3
V gene: TRBV19
CDR3 protein: CASSIRGGFSTDTQYF
CDR3 DNA: TGTGCCAGTAGTATACGGGGGGGCTTTAGCACAGATACGCAGTATTTT

clone size: NA
D gene: TRBD2
J gene: TRBJ2-5
V gene: TRBV15
CDR3 protein: CATSRRAGFQETQYF
CDR3 DNA: TGTGCCACCAGCAGAAGAGCGGGATTTCAGGAGACCCAGTACTTC

clone size: NA
D gene: NA
J gene: TRBJ2-2
V gene: TRBV5-5
CDR3 protein: CASSLFRTGYTGELFF
CDR3 DNA: TGTGCCAGCAGCTTGTTCCGCACAGGGTACACCGGGGAGCTGTTTTTT

clone size: NA
D gene: TRBD2
J gene: TRBJ2-1
V gene: TRBV7-2
CDR3 protein: CASSYPGLAVMFF
CDR3 DNA: TGTGCCAGCAGCTATCCCGGACTAGCGGTAATGTTCTTC

clone size: NA
D gene: TRBD1
J gene: TRBJ1-1
V gene: TRBV19
CDR3 protein: CASSPLAGGNVEAFF
CDR3 DNA: TGTGCCAGTAGCCCGCTCGCAGGGGGGAACGTTGAAGCTTTCTTT

clone size: NA
D gene: TRBD2
J gene: TRBJ2-7
V gene: TRBV3-1/TRBV3-2
CDR3 protein: CASSRGLAEAYEQYF
CDR3 DNA: TGTGCCAGCAGCCGGGGACTAGCGGAGGCTTACGAGCAGTACTTC

clone size: once
D gene: NA
J gene: TRBJ2-2
V gene: TRBV2
CDR3 protein: CASSSQNTGELFF
CDR3 DNA: TGTGCCAGCAGCTCACAGAACACCGGGGAGCTGTTTTTT

clone size: NA
D gene: NA
J gene: TRBJ2-7
V gene: TRBV7-9
CDR3 protein: CASSSGPAGLGYEQYF
CDR3 DNA: TGTGCCAGCAGCTCAGGTCCAGCGGGCCTCGGCTACGAGCAGTACTTC

clone size: NA
D gene: TRBD2
J gene: TRBJ2-7
V gene: TRBV5-1
CDR3 protein: CASSLPPAGGSYEQYF
CDR3 DNA: TGCGCCAGCAGCTTGCCTCCAGCGGGGGGATCCTACGAGCAGTACTTC

clone size: NA
D gene: TRBD2
J gene: TRBJ2-3
V gene: TRBV6-2/TRBV6-3
CDR3 protein: CASSQTSETDTQYF
CDR3 DNA: TGTGCCAGCAGCCAGACTAGCGAGACAGATACGCAGTATTTT

clone size: NA
D gene: TRBD1
J gene: TRBJ1-1
V gene: TRBV3-1/TRBV3-2
CDR3 protein: CASSLLQGFPEAFF
CDR3 DNA: TGTGCCAGCAGCCTATTACAGGGGTTCCCTGAAGCTTTCTTT

clone size: NA
D gene: TRBD2
J gene: TRBJ2-5
V gene: TRBV11-3
CDR3 protein: CASSLAGGAQETQYF
CDR3 DNA: TGTGCCAGCAGCTTGGCCGGGGGGGCTCAAGAGACCCAGTACTTC

clone size: NA
D gene: TRBD1
J gene: TRBJ1-4
V gene: TRBV2
CDR3 protein: CASRLEGQTNEKLFF
CDR3 DNA: TGTGCCAGCAGGCTGGAGGGACAGACTAATGAAAAACTGTTTTTT

clone size: few
D gene: NA
J gene: TRBJ2-7
V gene: TRBV6-6
CDR3 protein: CASSYSTETYEQYF
CDR3 DNA: TGTGCCAGCAGTTACTCGACGGAGACCTACGAGCAGTACTTC

clone size: NA
D gene: NA
J gene: TRBJ1-1
V gene: TRBV27
CDR3 protein: CASRTGKNTEAFF
CDR3 DNA: TGTGCCAGCAGGACGGGGAAGAACACTGAAGCTTTCTTT

clone size: NA
D gene: TRBD1
J gene: TRBJ1-2
V gene: TRBV5-4
CDR3 protein: CASSFPASGGIYGYTF
CDR3 DNA: TGTGCCAGCAGCTTCCCCGCTTCAGGGGGTATCTATGGCTACACCTTC

clone size: once
D gene: TRBD1
J gene: TRBJ1-1
V gene: TRBV6-5
CDR3 protein: CASSRDSQNTEAFF
CDR3 DNA: TGTGCCAGCAGCAGGGACAGCCAGAACACTGAAGCTTTCTTT

clone size: NA
D gene: NA
J gene: TRBJ2-5
V gene: TRBV19
CDR3 protein: CASSISGGGQETQYF
CDR3 DNA: TGTGCCAGTAGTATATCGGGCGGAGGGCAGGAGACCCAGTACTTC

clone size: NA
D gene: NA
J gene: TRBJ2-7
V gene: TRBV2
CDR3 protein: CASSVQGSSYEQYF
CDR3 DNA: TGTGCCAGCAGTGTCCAGGGGAGCTCCTACGAGCAGTACTTC

clone size: NA
D gene: TRBD2
J gene: TRBJ2-2
V gene: TRBV18
CDR3 protein: CASSPGESRESTGELFF
CDR3 DNA: TGTGCCAGCTCACCAGGGGAATCGCGGGAGTCAACCGGGGAGCTGTTTTTT

clone size: NA
D gene: NA
J gene: TRBJ2-3
V gene: TRBV2
CDR3 protein: CASSAEQHDTQYF
CDR3 DNA: TGTGCCAGCAGTGCCGAACAGCACGATACGCAGTATTTT

clone size: NA
D gene: NA
J gene: TRBJ2-7
V gene: TRBV7-3
CDR3 protein: CASSADPNGGDEQYF
CDR3 DNA: TGTGCCAGCAGCGCCGACCCCAATGGAGGGGACGAGCAGTACTTC

clone size: NA
D gene: NA
J gene: TRBJ2-7
V gene: TRBV4-3
CDR3 protein: CASSQEPGNSYEQYF
CDR3 DNA: TGCGCCAGCAGCCAAGAACCAGGAAACTCCTACGAGCAGTACTTC

clone size: once
D gene: TRBD1
J gene: TRBJ2-3
V gene: TRBV2
CDR3 protein: CASGLQGAQGTQYF
CDR3 DNA: TGTGCCAGCGGTCTACAGGGGGCACAGGGTACGCAGTATTTT

clone size: NA
D gene: NA
J gene: TRBJ1-1
V gene: TRBV9
CDR3 protein: CASSPPGPDTEAFF
CDR3 DNA: TGTGCCAGCAGCCCACCTGGGCCCGACACTGAAGCTTTCTTT

clone size: NA
D gene: NA
J gene: TRBJ1-1
V gene: TRBV3-1/TRBV3-2
CDR3 protein: CASSQDIQDNTEAFF
CDR3 DNA: TGTGCCAGCAGCCAAGATATCCAGGATAACACTGAAGCTTTCTTT

clone size: few
D gene: TRBD2
J gene: TRBJ2-7
V gene: TRBV3-1/TRBV3-2
CDR3 protein: CASSHRREGRYEQYF
CDR3 DNA: TGTGCCAGCAGCCATCGGAGGGAGGGCCGCTACGAGCAGTACTTC

clone size: few
D gene: TRBD1
J gene: TRBJ2-1
V gene: TRBV7-3
CDR3 protein: CASSLKSGDSYNEQFF
CDR3 DNA: TGTGCCAGCAGCTTAAAATCCGGGGACAGTTACAATGAGCAGTTCTTC

clone size: NA
D gene: NA
J gene: TRBJ1-1
V gene: TRBV5-1
CDR3 protein: CASSFRTANTEAFF
CDR3 DNA: TGCGCCAGCAGCTTCAGGACAGCGAACACTGAAGCTTTCTTT

clone size: NA
D gene: NA
J gene: TRBJ2-3
V gene: TRBV29-1
CDR3 protein: CSASRFGGQGDTQYF
CDR3 DNA: TGCAGCGCGTCACGATTCGGGGGGCAAGGAGATACGCAGTATTTT

clone size: NA
D gene: NA
J gene: TRBJ1-5
V gene: TRBV27
CDR3 protein: CASSLISSGIPNQPQHF
CDR3 DNA: TGTGCCAGCAGTTTAATTAGCTCCGGGATTCCCAATCAGCCCCAGCATTTT

clone size: NA
D gene: NA
J gene: TRBJ2-3
V gene: TRBV4-3
CDR3 protein: CASSQHFPRVDTQYF
CDR3 DNA: TGCGCCAGCAGCCAACACTTCCCTCGAGTAGATACGCAGTATTTT

clone size: NA
D gene: TRBD2
J gene: TRBJ2-1
V gene: TRBV10-3
CDR3 protein: CAAWTSSYNEQFF
CDR3 DNA: TGTGCCGCCTGGACTAGCTCCTACAATGAGCAGTTCTTC

clone size: NA
D gene: TRBD2
J gene: TRBJ2-5
V gene: TRBV7-2
CDR3 protein: CASSLTSGGSSGAQYF
CDR3 DNA: TGTGCCAGCAGCTTAACCAGCGGGGGATCTTCCGGGGCCCAGTACTTC

clone size: few
D gene: NA
J gene: TRBJ1-2
V gene: TRBV5-4
CDR3 protein: CASSLDYTGYTF
CDR3 DNA: TGTGCCAGCAGCCTTGATTACACGGGCTACACCTTC

clone size: NA
D gene: NA
J gene: TRBJ1-1
V gene: TRBV19
CDR3 protein: CASSSVGEAFF
CDR3 DNA: TGTGCCAGTAGCTCGGTTGGTGAAGCTTTCTTT

clone size: NA
D gene: NA
J gene: TRBJ2-5
V gene: TRBV27
CDR3 protein: CASSPSYRETQYF
CDR3 DNA: TGTGCCAGCAGTCCCAGTTACCGAGAGACCCAGTACTTC

clone size: NA
D gene: NA
J gene: TRBJ2-3
V gene: TRBV20-1
CDR3 protein: CSASYQAITDTQYF
CDR3 DNA: TGCAGTGCTAGTTATCAGGCGATCACAGATACGCAGTATTTT

clone size: NA
D gene: TRBD2
J gene: TRBJ2-1
V gene: TRBV18
CDR3 protein: CASSPRGLAGGNNEQFF
CDR3 DNA: TGTGCCAGCTCACCGCGGGGACTAGCGGGAGGGAACAATGAGCAGTTCTTC

clone size: NA
D gene: NA
J gene: TRBJ2-5
V gene: TRBV6-5
CDR3 protein: CASRISGGGETQYF
CDR3 DNA: TGTGCCAGCAGGATTAGCGGTGGAGGGGAGACCCAGTACTTC

clone size: NA
D gene: NA
J gene: TRBJ2-3
V gene: TRBV7-9
CDR3 protein: CASSFPGTDTQYF
CDR3 DNA: TGTGCCAGCAGCTTTCCAGGCACAGATACGCAGTATTTT

clone size: NA
D gene: TRBD1
J gene: TRBJ2-7
V gene: TRBV12-3/TRBV12-4
CDR3 protein: CASSPTGDEQYF
CDR3 DNA: TGTGCCAGCAGTCCGACAGGGGACGAGCAGTACTTC

clone size: NA
D gene: NA
J gene: TRBJ2-2
V gene: TRBV5-4
CDR3 protein: CASSQPELPNTGELFF
CDR3 DNA: TGTGCCAGCAGCCAGCCGGAGCTTCCAAACACCGGGGAGCTGTTTTTT

clone size: NA
D gene: NA
J gene: TRBJ1-2
V gene: TRBV30
CDR3 protein: CAWSVAGNGYTF
CDR3 DNA: TGTGCCTGGAGTGTAGCAGGAAATGGCTACACCTTC

clone size: few
D gene: NA
J gene: TRBJ1-2
V gene: TRBV5-4
CDR3 protein: CASSPARGSPNYGYTF
CDR3 DNA: TGTGCCAGCAGCCCCGCCAGGGGCAGTCCTAACTATGGCTACACCTTC

clone size: NA
D gene: TRBD2
J gene: TRBJ2-3
V gene: TRBV5-1
CDR3 protein: CASSTRGGLADTQYF
CDR3 DNA: TGCGCCAGCAGCACCCGGGGGGGCCTGGCAGATACGCAGTATTTT

clone size: NA
D gene: TRBD1
J gene: TRBJ1-2
V gene: TRBV9
CDR3 protein: CASSVRGDDGYTF
CDR3 DNA: TGTGCCAGCAGCGTCAGGGGGGACGATGGCTACACCTTC

clone size: NA
D gene: NA
J gene: TRBJ2-7
V gene: TRBV11-3
CDR3 protein: CASSLELVRVPSYEQYF
CDR3 DNA: TGTGCCAGCAGCTTAGAACTGGTCAGGGTACCCTCCTACGAGCAGTACTTC

clone size: NA
D gene: NA
J gene: TRBJ1-5
V gene: TRBV7-3
CDR3 protein: CASSSLGGDSNQPQHF
CDR3 DNA: TGTGCCAGCAGCTCCCTTGGAGGGGATAGCAATCAGCCCCAGCATTTT

clone size: once
D gene: NA
J gene: TRBJ2-7
V gene: TRBV7-4
CDR3 protein: CASSPAVRGGMGQYF
CDR3 DNA: TGTGCCAGCAGCCCAGCCGTGAGGGGGGGCATGGGGCAGTACTTC

clone size: NA
D gene: NA
J gene: TRBJ1-3
V gene: TRBV27
CDR3 protein: CARPKPERHTIYF
CDR3 DNA: TGTGCCAGACCCAAGCCAGAGAGGCACACCATATATTTT

clone size: NA
D gene: NA
J gene: TRBJ1-3
V gene: TRBV28
CDR3 protein: CASSLFGAQTGNTIYF
CDR3 DNA: TGTGCCAGCAGTTTATTTGGGGCGCAAACTGGAAACACCATATATTTT

clone size: NA
D gene: TRBD1
J gene: TRBJ1-1
V gene: TRBV29-1
CDR3 protein: CSVNRGPTEAFF
CDR3 DNA: TGCAGCGTTAACAGGGGGCCCACTGAAGCTTTCTTT